This TCR beta chain was found in a study of cytomegalovirus exposure and HLA in healthy donors. Both 60 Vbeta primers and 13 Jbeta primers went into the PCR. This table comes from immunoSEQ multiplex PCR, and its TCRdb copy is limited to in-frame clones, with some not included. This sample has about 160,000 clones; 79% occur once, and the top ten carry 2.1%. This CDR3 is built from 14 residues. Germline loops: CDR1 SGHAT, CDR2 FQNNGV. Trimming left V 5 bases short and J 7 bases short, with 14 bases between. This receptor was obtained from a man in his forties in good health and CMV-seronegative. Sequenced input: PBMCs. The V and J genes are TRBV11-2 and TRBJ1-4; perhaps TRBD1 as D (6 bases). The CDR3 bases are TGTGCCAGCAGCCGCGGACAGCCCTCTGAAAAACTGTTTTTT. It codes for CASSRGQPSEKLFF. Complete variable domain (other parts from reference TRBV11-2 and TRBJ1-4): EAGVAQSPRYKIIEKRQSVAFWCNPISGHATLYWYQQILGQGPKLLIQFQNNGVVDDSQLPKDRFSAERLKGVDSTLKIQPAKLEDSAVYLCASSRGQPSEKLFFGSGTQLSVL.